This T cell receptor (beta chain) was sequenced during a study of T cells in Graves' hyperthyroidism and ophthalmopathy. After removal of 2 bases from V and 2 bases from J, the junction contained 3 bases not matched to a gene. CDR1 MNHEY and CDR2 SMNVEV come from the germline V gene (reference sequence). The CDR3 totals 14 residues. Amplified TCR beta CDR3 regions came from RNA transcripts. A first-round RT-PCR of the TCR CDR3 used the HTBI primer set. TCRdb passed the multiplex PCR reads through MiXCR, listing each CDR3 protein once. Of some 600,000 distinct CDR3 sequences in the sample, around 14% were seen once. The blood sample predates any ophthalmopathy symptoms, coming from first hyperthyroidism diagnosis. Fresh peripheral blood, 10 ml, yielded the PBMCs.

The specimen sequenced was blood. The source of this sequence is a woman in her 30s with Graves' hyperthyroidism that later progressed to Graves' ophthalmopathy. The chain combines TRBV27 with TRBJ2-7, with 7 positions matching TRBD2. In DNA, the CDR3 is TGTGCCAGCAGTTTAGGGAGGGAAGCCTACGAGCAGTACTTC. It translates to CASSLGREAYEQYF.